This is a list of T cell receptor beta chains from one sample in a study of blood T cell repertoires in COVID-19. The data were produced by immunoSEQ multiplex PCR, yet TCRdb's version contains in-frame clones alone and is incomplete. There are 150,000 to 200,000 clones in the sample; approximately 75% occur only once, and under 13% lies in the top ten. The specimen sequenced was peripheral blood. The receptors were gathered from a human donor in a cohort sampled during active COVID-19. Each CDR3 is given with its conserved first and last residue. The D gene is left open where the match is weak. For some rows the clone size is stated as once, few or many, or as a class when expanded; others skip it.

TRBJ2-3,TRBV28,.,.,TGTGCCAGCAGCCGCTGGGGAGCGACAGATACGCAGTATTTT,CASSRWGATDTQYF
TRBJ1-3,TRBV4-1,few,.,TGCGCCAGCAGCCAAGTAGCCGAAATCTCTGGAAACACCATATATTTT,CASSQVAEISGNTIYF
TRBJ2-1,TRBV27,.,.,TGTGCCAGCAGCCCTTCAATTTCTAGCGTTAGAGTCAATGAGCAGTTCTTC,CASSPSISSVRVNEQFF
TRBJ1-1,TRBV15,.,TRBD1,TGTGCCACCAGCAGAGACCTGACAGGGTACACTGAAGCTTTCTTT,CATSRDLTGYTEAFF
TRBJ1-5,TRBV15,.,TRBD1,TGTGCCACCAGCAGGGGACAGGGAGGGAATCAGCCCCAGCATTTT,CATSRGQGGNQPQHF
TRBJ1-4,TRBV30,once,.,TGTGCCTGGAGGCCACCGGACAGACCGAATGAAAAACTGTTTTTT,CAWRPPDRPNEKLFF
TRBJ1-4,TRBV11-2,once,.,TGTGCCAGCAGCGACATAGGGGTAGCTAATGAAAAACTGTTTTTT,CASSDIGVANEKLFF
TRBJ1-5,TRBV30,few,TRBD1,TGTGCCTGGCAACAGGGGCCCAATCAGCCCCAGCATTTT,CAWQQGPNQPQHF
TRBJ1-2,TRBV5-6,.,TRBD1,TGTGCCAGCAGCTTATTTACAGGGGCGGTGGCCTATGGCTACACCTTC,CASSLFTGAVAYGYTF
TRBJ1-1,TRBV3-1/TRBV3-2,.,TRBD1,TGTGCCAGCAGCCTCACCAGTGGGACAGGGCTTAACTTT,CASSLTSGTGLNF
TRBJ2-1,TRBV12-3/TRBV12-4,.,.,TGTGCCAGTTCAACAGGAGCGAGCAATGAGCAGTTCTTC,CASSTGASNEQFF
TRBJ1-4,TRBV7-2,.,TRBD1,TGTGCCAGCAGCTTAGTCTCCCCAGGGGGAAATGAAAAACTGTTTTTT,CASSLVSPGGNEKLFF
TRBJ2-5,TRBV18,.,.,TGTGCCAGCTCACCACCCCCCAGCTTGAGGGAGACCCAGTACTTC,CASSPPPSLRETQYF
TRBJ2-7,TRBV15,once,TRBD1,TGTGCCACCAGCAGAGAAGGACAGGGTTACGAGCAGTACTTC,CATSREGQGYEQYF
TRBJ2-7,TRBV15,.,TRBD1,TGTGCCACCAGCAGAAGACAGGGCTCCTACGAGCAGTACTTC,CATSRRQGSYEQYF
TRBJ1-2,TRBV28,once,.,TGTGCCAGCAGTTTAAGAAGGGGCGGCTACACCTTC,CASSLRRGGYTF